These 6 T cell receptor beta chains were sequenced from one sample in a study of blood T cell repertoires in COVID-19. Clones were read by immunoSEQ multiplex PCR, and TCRdb kept only the in-frame ones, dropping some. The repertoire holds 200,000 to 250,000 clones, with 83% as singletons. Sequenced sample: peripheral blood. The receptors come from a human donor in a cohort sampled during active COVID-19.

The rearrangement joins TRBV18 to TRBJ1-4; 10 positions match TRBD1. V lost 3 bases and J lost 5; bases outside the gene matches: 3. From germline, CDR1 is KGHSH and CDR2 LQKENI. The CDR3 is 15 amino acids. CDR3 DNA: TGTGCCAGCTCACCCGCGGACAGGGGGAATGAAAAACTGTTTTTT. It specifies CASSPADRGNEKLFF.

The genes are TRBV19 and TRBJ2-5, with a possible D match to TRBD1 (6 bases). V dropped 7 bases and J dropped 1 base, with 13 bases sitting between them. The CDR3 has 14 amino acids. The V gene's germline CDR1 is LNHDA and CDR2 SQIVND (reference sequence). In nucleotides, the CDR3 is TGTGCCAGTACCTCTGGGGGCCTCCAAGAGACCCAGTACTTC. It yields the protein CASTSGGLQETQYF.

There are many counts of this clone. Different DNA sequences within this sample yield the same CDR3. The chain employs TRBV9 and TRBJ2-5, with D perhaps matching TRBD2 (6 bases). Trimming left V 2 bases short and J 2 bases short, with 10 bases between. The CDR3 is 14 amino acids. Germline V gene lookup returns CDR1 SGDLS and CDR2 YYNGEE. Here the CDR3 reads CASSVGSGQETQYF. DNA for the CDR3: TGTGCCAGCAGCGTGGGTAGCGGACAAGAGACCCAGTACTTC. Complete variable domain (other parts from reference TRBV9 and TRBJ2-5): DSGVTQTPKHLITATGQRVTLRCSPRSGDLSVYWYQQSLDQGLQFLIQYYNGEERAKGNILERFSAQQFPDLHSELNLSSLELGDSALYFCASSVGSGQETQYFGPGTRLLVL.

The DNA for the CDR3 is TGTGCCAGCAGGCGGGGGACTGATTCCTACGAGCAGTACTTC. This codes for CASRRGTDSYEQYF. The chain joins TRBV6-6 to TRBJ2-7, with 7 bases matching TRBD2. Germline V gives CDR1 MNHNY, CDR2 SVGAGI (reference sequence). Losses at the gene ends were 6 bases for V and 1 base for J; bases not matched to a gene: 6. The CDR3 runs 14 residues.

J is TRBJ1-1 and V is TRBV19; D is unresolved. The germline V and J ends were trimmed by 9 bases and 4 bases, with 18 bases remaining between them. There are 14 residues in the CDR3. Germline assignment: CDR1 LNHDA and CDR2 SQIVND (reference sequence). The CDR3: CASEAIGRFTEAFF. The CDR3 nucleotides are TGTGCCAGCGAAGCTATAGGGAGATTCACTGAAGCTTTCTTT.

The J gene is TRBJ2-3, the V gene TRBV25-1, with TRBD2 matching over 7 bases. CDR1 is MGHDK and CDR2 is SYGVNS in the germline V gene. Losses at the gene ends were 1 base for V and 6 bases for J; bases not matched to a gene: 7. The CDR3 runs 15 residues. The CDR3 nucleotides read TGTGCCAGCAGTGAATTCACTGGGAGGGAGGATACGCAGTATTTT. It yields the protein CASSEFTGREDTQYF.